Below, 31 T cell receptor beta chains from the same sample are listed, as sequenced in a study of CD8 T cells in ankylosing spondylitis. These TCRs are of unknown antigen specificity. Notes on the study in general: Ankylosing spondylitis blood appeared to be characterized by a TCR beta motif of under 10 highly homologous variants.

TCRdb re-called the 5' RACE reads with MiXCR, one entry per CDR3 protein. The sample holds about 800,000 distinct CDR3 sequences; 10% to 15% are singletons and the top ten take roughly 0.51%. Specimen: blood, either unsorted or a sorted T cell fraction (not recorded which). The origin of the receptors is a male donor with ankylosing spondylitis.

This clonotype was detected only a few times. The chain recombines TRBV20-1 with TRBJ2-5, with 7 bases lining up with TRBD2. Losses at the gene ends were 1 base for V and 2 bases for J; bases not matched to a gene: 7. This CDR3 comprises 15 residues. Germline CDR1 is DFQATT and CDR2 is SNEGSKA (reference sequence). The DNA of the CDR3 is TGCAGTGCTAGAGGGGCTAGCGGAGCTCAAGAGACCCAGTACTTC. It specifies CSARGASGAQETQYF.

This clonotype was recorded many times. This chain links TRBV10-2 with TRBJ2-7, with 9 bases identical to TRBD2. The trim removed 4 bases at V and 7 bases at J, leaving 14 bases unmatched. The V gene's germline CDR1 is WSHSY and CDR2 SAAADI. The CDR3 contains 16 residues. CDR3 sequence: CASSAILAGPLEEQYF. Written as DNA, the CDR3 is TGCGCCAGCAGTGCCATTCTAGCGGGGCCGCTGGAGGAGCAGTACTTC.

The J gene is TRBJ2-7, the V gene TRBV7-2, with D perhaps TRBD2 (7 bases). CDR3 length: 15 residues. Germline V gene sequence: CDR1 SGHTA, CDR2 FQGNSA. Trimming left V 5 bases short and J 6 bases short, with 20 bases between. The CDR3 spells CASSTSRGGIREQYF. The CDR3 DNA reads as TGTGCCAGCAGCACCTCGAGGGGGGGCATTCGCGAGCAGTACTTC.

The rearrangement links TRBV18 to TRBJ2-6, with unresolved D. This CDR3 spans 17 amino acids. CDR1 KGHSH and CDR2 LQKENI come from the germline V gene. Deletions cut 0 bases from V and 0 bases from J, with 9 bases between. Here the CDR3 reads CASSPPGRNSGANVLTF. In DNA, the CDR3 is TGTGCCAGCTCACCACCGGGCAGAAACTCTGGGGCCAACGTCCTGACTTTC.

The chain joins TRBV20-1 to TRBJ1-1; no reliable D call. The germline CDR1 and CDR2 sequences are DFQATT and SNEGSKA (reference sequence). With 3 bases removed from V and 5 bases from J, the gap between germline ends came to 13 bases. The CDR3 sequence is 13 residues long. The CDR3 bases are TGCAGTGCTAGCCATGGGGTATGGACTGAAGCTTTCTTT. It codes for CSASHGVWTEAFF.

The table lists this clonotype with many counts. This sequence joins TRBV5-1 and TRBJ1-1; possibly TRBD1 for D (5 bases). The germline V gene has CDR1 SGHRS and CDR2 YFSETQ. Deletions cut 0 bases from V and 4 bases from J, with 10 bases between. This CDR3 is 14 amino acids long. In DNA form, the CDR3 reads TGCGCCAGCAGCTTGGGGTCCGGGGGCACTGAAGCTTTCTTT. Translated: CASSLGSGGTEAFF.

This clonotype was seen at least ten times. The rearrangement uses TRBV10-3 and TRBJ2-5; TRBD1 agrees at 8 bases. With V trimmed by 10 bases and J by 4 bases, 5 bases remained unmatched. Germline V gene lookup returns CDR1 ENHRY and CDR2 SYGVKD. The CDR3 covers 12 residues. The DNA for the CDR3 is TGTGCCAGCTCAGGGGGCCTAGAGACCCAGTACTTC. Translated: CASSGGLETQYF.

This clonotype has just a few counts. This sequence joins TRBV12-3 or TRBV12-4 and TRBJ2-2, with TRBD1 identical over 8 bases. V was clipped by 6 bases and J by 6 bases; unmatched bases: 12. The CDR3 contains 16 residues. The CDR3 region has the DNA TGTGCCAGCAGCCCTAGCCCGCAGGGGGCCTCCGGGGAGCTGTTTTTT. This encodes CASSPSPQGASGELFF.

The sample holds many counts of this clonotype. This sequence joins TRBV28 and TRBJ1-4; 8 nucleotides match TRBD1. Germline CDR1 reads MDHEN; CDR2 reads SYDVKM. This CDR3 contains 14 residues. J was trimmed by 6 bases and V by 4 bases; bases with no gene match: 4. The DNA for the CDR3 is TGTGCCAGCAGTTCGACAGGGGTTTATGAAAAACTGTTTTTT. Translating it yields CASSSTGVYEKLFF. Drawing the rest from reference TRBV28 and TRBJ1-4, the complete variable domain is DVKVTQSSRYLVKRTGEKVFLECVQDMDHENMFWYRQDPGLGLRLIYFSYDVKMKEKGDIPEGYSVSREKKERFSLILESASTNQTSMYLCASSSTGVYEKLFFGSGTQLSVL.

This clonotype was counted a few times. The CDR3 sequence is CSAGTGGSYNEQFF. The DNA of the CDR3 is TGCAGTGCTGGGACGGGGGGCTCCTACAATGAGCAGTTCTTC. The V gene is TRBV20-1, the J gene TRBJ2-1; TRBD2 agrees at 7 bases. The CDR3 covers 14 residues. V was pared by 5 bases and J by 0 bases, with 4 bases of the junction left unmatched. CDR1 is DFQATT, CDR2 SNEGSKA, per germline (reference sequence).

CDR3: CASSLLPGRGGYNEQFF. The CDR3 DNA is TGTGCCAGCAGTTTACTTCCCGGGAGAGGGGGCTACAATGAGCAGTTCTTC. The chain combines TRBV27 with TRBJ2-1; D may be TRBD1 or TRBD2 (6 bases each). Between the trimmed V and J ends, which lost 2 bases and 3 bases, there was a span of 17 bases. Germline CDR1 and CDR2: MNHEY and SMNVEV (reference sequence). CDR3 length: 17 amino acids.

This clonotype was counted at least ten times. This rearrangement joins TRBV29-1 to TRBJ1-5; D may be TRBD1 (6 bases). From germline, CDR1 is SQVTM and CDR2 ANQGSEA. The CDR3 sequence is 13 residues long. The ends were cut back, 4 bases at V and 4 bases at J, with 11 bases in the middle. In nucleotides, the CDR3 is TGCAGCGTTGGGGGGGCGCTGAATCAGCCCCAGCATTTT. Protein product: CSVGGALNQPQHF.

This clonotype showed up many times. V usage is TRBV20-1 and J usage is TRBJ2-3; D possibly uses TRBD1 or TRBD2 (5 bases each). There are 13 residues in the CDR3. The V and J ends lost 7 bases and 6 bases respectively, with 17 bases between them. CDR1 and CDR2 from the germline V gene are DFQATT and SNEGSKA (reference sequence). This chain's CDR3 is CSVWGRTEDTQYF. CDR3 sequence (DNA): TGCAGTGTCTGGGGGAGAACGGAGGATACGCAGTATTTT.

This chain connects TRBV20-1 to TRBJ1-1, with D unclear. Germline V gene lookup returns CDR1 DFQATT and CDR2 SNEGSKA (reference sequence). Trimming stripped 3 bases from V and 9 bases from J, with 8 bases between. The CDR3 is made up of 10 amino acids. DNA for the CDR3: TGCAGTGCTAGGGTAGGGAAAGCTTTCTTT. Its protein is CSARVGKAFF.

J is TRBJ2-7 and V is TRBV6-4; D gene uncertain. This CDR3 is 15 amino acids long. Trimming took off 7 bases at V and 1 base at J, with 17 bases between the two ends. Germline CDR1 is MRHNA and CDR2 is SNTAGT. The CDR3 bases are TGTGCCAGCACCAACCCGTCGGACGGGTCCTACGAGCAGTACTTC. This sequence encodes CASTNPSDGSYEQYF.

The chain recombines TRBV7-8 with TRBJ2-5; D unresolved. V shed 2 bases and J shed 7 bases, with 11 bases lying between them. Germline lookup yields CDR1 SGHVS and CDR2 FQNEAQ. The CDR3 covers 13 residues. The CDR3 bases are TGTGCCAGCAGCTTAAGCCCTCCTGCGACCCAGTACTTC. This codes for CASSLSPPATQYF.

J is TRBJ2-3 and V is TRBV28, with 8 nucleotides matching TRBD2. Germline assignment: CDR1 MDHEN and CDR2 SYDVKM. CDR3 length: 15 residues. J gave up 4 bases and V 4 bases, and 7 bases lay outside the gene matches. The CDR3 DNA reads TGTGCCAGCAGTTATGCCGGGACTAGATCAGATACGCAGTATTTT. Translating gives CASSYAGTRSDTQYF.

The rearrangement links TRBV24-1 to TRBJ2-3; tentative D call: TRBD2 (5 bases). V lost 7 bases and J lost 4, with 14 bases in between. Looked up from germline, CDR1 is KGHDR and CDR2 is SFDVKD. This CDR3 has 14 residues. CDR3 sequence reads: CATRRASGPDTQYF. CDR3 DNA: TGTGCCACCAGGAGGGCCTCCGGCCCAGATACGCAGTATTTT.

This chain uses TRBV20-1 with TRBJ2-7; 9 bases map to TRBD1. This CDR3 comprises 15 residues. V dropped 3 bases and J dropped 0; count of bases not matched to a gene: 6. Germline loops: CDR1 DFQATT, CDR2 SNEGSKA (reference sequence). The CDR3: CSASDRTGASYEQYF. The CDR3 DNA is TGCAGTGCTAGTGATAGGACAGGGGCCTCCTACGAGCAGTACTTC.

The chain has TRBV28 and TRBJ2-3, with 7 bases aligning to TRBD2. The CDR3 length is 16 residues. Per germline, CDR1 MDHEN and CDR2 SYDVKM. V gave up 4 bases and J gave up 0 bases; unmatched junction bases: 7. The CDR3 region is CASSSQRGSSTDTQYF. The CDR3 DNA reads as TGTGCCAGCAGTTCCCAGCGGGGTTCTAGCACAGATACGCAGTATTTT.

This clonotype was seen a few times. V and J are TRBV7-8 and TRBJ2-1, with TRBD2 matching 7 bases. CDR3 length: 16 residues. J lost 12 bases, V lost 1 base, and 15 bases had no gene match. Germline V gene lookup returns CDR1 SGHVS and CDR2 FQNEAQ. The CDR3 region has the DNA TGTGCCAGCAGCTTAGAGACTAGCAGGAGCGGAGATGGGCAGTTCTTC. As protein: CASSLETSRSGDGQFF.

This clonotype was counted only a few times. V and J are TRBV7-9 and TRBJ2-7; 10 nucleotides align to TRBD2. CDR3 length equals 15 residues. The J segment lost 2 bases and the V segment lost 6 bases, leaving 7 bases of the junction unmatched. Germline CDR1 SEHNR, CDR2 FQNEAQ (reference sequence). The CDR3 sequence is CASRELAGRTYEQYF. CDR3 coding DNA: TGTGCCAGCAGGGAACTAGCGGGGAGAACCTACGAGCAGTACTTC.

This clonotype was counted between two and nine times. V and J are TRBV5-6 and TRBJ2-1, with 8 bases matching TRBD2. The CDR3 has 15 amino acids. Unmatched junction bases numbered 4, after V lost 2 bases and J lost 3 bases. The germline CDR1 and CDR2 sequences are SGHDT and YYEEEE. The CDR3 coding sequence is TGTGCCAGCAGCTTCTTCCTAGCGGGCTACAATGAGCAGTTCTTC. As protein: CASSFFLAGYNEQFF.

V usage is TRBV20-1 and J usage is TRBJ2-1, with TRBD2 identical over 10 bases. The CDR3 consists of 13 residues. From germline, CDR1 is DFQATT and CDR2 SNEGSKA (reference sequence). The CDR3 DNA follows: TGCAGCCCCGGGACTAGCGCCTACAATGAGCAGTTCTTC. The encoded protein is CSPGTSAYNEQFF.

At least ten counts were recorded for this clonotype. This sequence joins TRBV6-6 and TRBJ1-1, with 7 bases that match TRBD1. V shed 10 bases and J 4 bases; nucleotides not matched to a gene: 3. The CDR3 is made up of 11 amino acids. From germline, CDR1 is MNHNY and CDR2 SVGAGI (reference sequence). Here the CDR3 reads CAITGATEAFF. The DNA of the CDR3 is TGTGCCATTACAGGGGCCACTGAAGCTTTCTTT.

This clonotype was seen at least ten times. The CDR3 nucleotides read TGTGCCAGCAGTTACGGGAGCTATGGCTACACCTTC. Its translation is CASSYGSYGYTF. The chain couples TRBV6-2 or TRBV6-3 to TRBJ1-2; D is unclear. CDR3 length equals 12 residues. Trimming left V 2 bases short and J 4 bases short, with 5 bases between. Germline V gene data show CDR1 as MNHEY and CDR2 as SVGEGT.

The CDR3 loop is CATSENRGRGLTDTQYF. The CDR3 coding sequence is TGTGCCACCAGTGAGAATCGGGGCAGGGGACTCACAGATACGCAGTATTTT. The gene calls are TRBV24-1 and TRBJ2-3; D assignment may be TRBD1 or TRBD2 (6 bases each). V lost 4 bases and J 2 bases, leaving 18 bases between the germline ends. The germline gives CDR1 KGHDR, CDR2 SFDVKD. The CDR3 consists of 17 residues.

This clonotype was recorded a few times. V and J are TRBV7-2 and TRBJ2-2, with 7 bases fitting TRBD1. The CDR3 contains 15 residues. Germline values: CDR1 SGHTA, CDR2 FQGNSA. V was clipped by 3 bases and J by 1 base; unmatched bases: 2. The CDR3 spells CASSFRDRNTGELFF. In nucleotides, the CDR3 is TGTGCCAGCAGCTTCCGGGACAGGAACACCGGGGAGCTGTTTTTT.

This clonotype was recorded a few times. The genes are TRBV24-1 and TRBJ1-5; unclear D gene. Germline values: CDR1 KGHDR, CDR2 SFDVKD. V was shortened by 5 bases and J by 3 bases, with 13 bases between the two germline ends. The CDR3 runs to 15 residues. CDR3 region: CATSGNGPINQPQHF. CDR3 nucleotides: TGTGCCACCAGTGGGAATGGACCGATCAATCAGCCCCAGCATTTT.

The rearrangement links TRBV12-3 or TRBV12-4 to TRBJ2-5, with a tentative D call TRBD1 (7 bases). V was shortened by 4 bases and J by 2 bases, with 20 bases between the two germline ends. This CDR3 is built from 17 residues. The CDR3 is CASSSKALGGQQETQYF. The CDR3 bases are TGTGCCAGCAGTTCTAAAGCCCTCGGGGGACAGCAAGAGACCCAGTACTTC.

This chain links TRBV24-1 with TRBJ2-1; no reliable D call. V dropped 2 bases and J dropped 3 bases, with 10 bases sitting between them. Looked up from germline, CDR1 is KGHDR and CDR2 is SFDVKD. The CDR3 totals 15 residues. This chain's CDR3 is CATSDSSTHYNEQFF. In nucleotides, the CDR3 is TGTGCCACCAGTGATTCGTCCACACACTACAATGAGCAGTTCTTC.